Each of the 28 T cell receptor beta chains below was sequenced from the same sample in a study of PD-L1 blockade in urothelial cancer. The sample's time point: pretreatment peripheral blood. Measured with immunoSEQ multiplex PCR; TCRdb has only the in-frame clones, and not every one. Among approximately 55,000 clones listed, around 84% were seen once. Material: PBMCs, obtained around atezolizumab (anti-PD-L1) treatment. The source of these receptors is a man aged 55 to 70 with urothelial cancer.

This chain connects TRBV15 to TRBJ2-7, with D possibly TRBD2 on 6 matching bases. CDR3 length: 15 residues. Germline V gives CDR1 LNHNV, CDR2 YYDKDF (reference sequence). The germline V and J ends were trimmed by 0 bases and 2 bases, with 11 bases remaining between them. The CDR3 coding sequence is TGTGCCACCAGCAGAGACCCCGGGGGTCCCTACGAGCAGTACTTC. It translates to CATSRDPGGPYEQYF.

The chain is built from TRBV11-3 and TRBJ2-3; weak D call: TRBD1 (6 bases). Trimming stripped 1 base from V and 0 bases from J, with 8 bases between. The germline CDR1 and CDR2 sequences are SGHNT and YENEEA. This CDR3 region has 15 residues. The CDR3 region is CASSLVGHSTDTQYF. The CDR3 coding sequence is TGTGCCAGCAGCTTAGTGGGACATAGCACAGATACGCAGTATTTT.

The chain uses TRBV6-1 and TRBJ2-1; 7 bases match TRBD2. Germline V gene sequence: CDR1 MNHNS, CDR2 SASEGT. With V trimmed by 4 bases and J by 4 bases, 4 bases remained unmatched. The CDR3 is 14 amino acids. CDR3 in DNA: TGTGCCAGCAGTGCCGGGGGGATGTACAATGAGCAGTTCTTC. This codes for CASSAGGMYNEQFF.

V usage is TRBV5-1 and J usage is TRBJ2-2, with 9 bases matching TRBD2. Germline V CDR1 and CDR2: SGHRS, YFSETQ. CDR3 size: 14 residues. V gave up 6 bases and J gave up 5 bases; unmatched junction bases: 5. The CDR3 protein is CASNSGSLTGELFF. CDR3 DNA: TGCGCCAGCAATAGCGGGAGTTTGACCGGGGAGCTGTTTTTT.

This CDR3 reads CAWSVSRTLNIQYF. For the CDR3, the DNA is TGTGCCTGGAGTGTTAGTCGGACTTTAAACATTCAGTACTTC. V is TRBV30 and J is TRBJ2-4; TRBD2 is a possible D gene (5 bases). This CDR3 has 14 amino acids. V shed 0 bases and J shed 6 bases, with 12 bases lying between them. From germline, CDR1 is GTSNPN and CDR2 SVGIG (reference sequence).

The chain joins TRBV2 to TRBJ2-7; 8 positions match TRBD1. V lost 6 bases to trimming and J lost 5 bases; unmatched junction nucleotides: 9. Germline lookup yields CDR1 SNHLY and CDR2 FYNNEI. The CDR3 covers 14 residues. CDR3 nucleotide sequence: TGTGCCAGCAGGGACAGGGTCCTTACCCACGAGCAGTACTTC. This gives the protein CASRDRVLTHEQYF.

The rearrangement uses TRBV6-5 and TRBJ2-5, with 15 bases fitting TRBD2. Trimming took 0 bases from V and 4 from J; bases not matched to a gene: 0. Germline CDR1 and CDR2: MNHEY and SVGAGI. The CDR3 runs 16 residues. CDR3 residues: CASSYSGLAGGETQYF. CDR3 nucleotides: TGTGCCAGCAGTTACTCGGGACTAGCGGGGGGAGAGACCCAGTACTTC.

The chain has TRBV5-6 and TRBJ1-5, with D possibly being TRBD1 (6 bases). Germline V lookup: CDR1 SGHDT, CDR2 YYEEEE. Between the trimmed V and J ends, which lost 4 bases and 4 bases, there was a span of 9 bases. This CDR3 contains 13 residues. DNA of the CDR3: TGTGCCAGCAGCATGGACAGAAATCAGCCCCAGCATTTT. Protein product: CASSMDRNQPQHF.

The chain uses TRBV29-1 and TRBJ2-6; D not certain. The CDR3 runs 12 residues. The V end lost 3 bases, the J end lost 2 bases, and 2 bases lay between the germline ends. Per the germline V gene, CDR1 is SQVTM and CDR2 is ANQGSEA. DNA of the CDR3: TGCAGCGTTGATACTGGGGCCAACGTCCTGACTTTC. As protein: CSVDTGANVLTF.

This chain joins TRBV6-5 and TRBJ2-3, with 9 nucleotides matching TRBD2. The CDR3 sequence is 12 residues long. CDR1 MNHEY and CDR2 SVGAGI come from the germline V gene. V shed 8 bases and J 10 bases; nucleotides not matched to a gene: 7. This chain's CDR3 is CASGGGVGSQYF. CDR3 coding DNA: TGTGCCAGCGGCGGGGGGGTCGGTTCGCAGTATTTT.

The rearrangement uses TRBV27 and TRBJ2-1, with 10 positions matching TRBD1. The V segment lost 5 bases and the J segment 0 bases; nucleotides outside the gene matches: 19. The CDR3 totals 21 residues. Germline V gene data show CDR1 as MNHEY and CDR2 as SMNVEV (reference sequence). The CDR3 sequence is CASSPLPGQGLMARSYNEQFF. CDR3 DNA sequence: TGTGCCAGCAGTCCACTCCCGGGACAGGGGTTGATGGCTCGCTCCTACAATGAGCAGTTCTTC.

The chain employs TRBV4-2 and TRBJ2-7; D not certain. The germline V and J ends were trimmed by 5 bases and 0 bases, with 14 bases remaining between them. The length of the CDR3 is 15 residues. Germline lookup yields CDR1 LGHNA and CDR2 YNFKEQ. CDR3 DNA: TGTGCCAGCAGCTTTGCAAGCAGACTCTCCTACGAGCAGTACTTC. Protein product: CASSFASRLSYEQYF.

The J gene is TRBJ2-7, the V gene TRBV5-1; D perhaps matches TRBD1 (6 bases). In germline, CDR1 is SGHRS, CDR2 YFSETQ. With 4 bases removed from V and 2 bases from J, the gap between germline ends came to 13 bases. This CDR3 is built from 14 residues. The CDR3 is CASSPQGSTYEQYF. The CDR3 bases are TGCGCCAGCAGCCCACAGGGTTCGACCTACGAGCAGTACTTC.

This chain joins TRBV6-1 and TRBJ1-2; a possible D gene is TRBD1 (5 bases). The germline V gene encodes CDR1 MNHNS and CDR2 SASEGT. The CDR3 spans 14 residues. V was shortened by 1 base and J by 9 bases, with 15 bases between the two germline ends. For the CDR3, the DNA is TGTGCCAGCAGTGAAGGTAGACAGCTATGGAGCTACACCTTC. This gives the protein CASSEGRQLWSYTF.

Written as DNA, the CDR3 is TGTGCCAGCAGCTCAGGGACTTTATACTACGAGCAGTACTTC. Its translation is CASSSGTLYYEQYF. The chain joins TRBV11-2 to TRBJ2-7; D possibly corresponds to TRBD2 (6 bases). Germline V lookup: CDR1 SGHAT, CDR2 FQNNGV. The CDR3 length is 14 residues. Trimming stripped 4 bases from V and 3 bases from J, with 13 bases between.

J is TRBJ1-2 and V is TRBV5-1, with TRBD1 identical over 8 bases. This CDR3 contains 15 residues. V lost 3 bases and J lost 0; bases outside the gene matches: 4. CDR1 and CDR2 from the germline V gene are SGHRS and YFSETQ. The CDR3 spells CASSSTGGSNYGYTF. The CDR3 nucleotides are TGCGCCAGCAGCTCCACAGGGGGTTCTAACTATGGCTACACCTTC.

The chain employs TRBV5-1 and TRBJ2-3, with D possibly matching TRBD2 (6 bases). Trimming cost V 2 bases and J 1 base, with 14 bases left between them. The CDR3 runs to 16 residues. CDR1 is SGHRS, CDR2 YFSETQ, per germline. CDR3 sequence reads: CASSFGRGGGTDTQYF. DNA for the CDR3: TGCGCCAGCAGCTTCGGGCGGGGCGGGGGCACAGATACGCAGTATTTT.

V gene TRBV29-1 combines with J gene TRBJ1-2; 11 bases fit TRBD1. The CDR3 is made up of 12 amino acids. Trimming at V came to 4 bases and at J to 7 bases, leaving 2 bases not matched to a gene. Per the germline V gene, CDR1 is SQVTM and CDR2 is ANQGSEA. The CDR3 reads CSVGGQGGGYTF. The CDR3, as DNA: TGCAGCGTTGGGGGACAGGGGGGTGGCTACACCTTC.

The CDR3 region is CASAADSYNSPLHF. The CDR3, as DNA: TGTGCTAGTGCCGCGGACAGTTATAATTCACCCCTCCACTTT. The V gene is TRBV12-5, the J gene TRBJ1-6, with a weak D call TRBD1 (6 bases). V was trimmed by 7 bases and J by 4 bases, leaving 11 bases between them. Germline V gene lookup returns CDR1 LGHNT and CDR2 FRNRAP. This CDR3 has 14 residues.

V and J are TRBV2 and TRBJ1-2; the match to TRBD1 covers 8 bases. Unmatched junction bases numbered 10, after V lost 6 bases and J lost 7 bases. This CDR3 spans 14 amino acids. CDR1 is SNHLY and CDR2 is FYNNEI in the germline V gene. The CDR3 DNA is TGTGCCAGCAGCCTGGACAGGGAAACCGGTGGCTACACCTTC. Protein product: CASSLDRETGGYTF. The entire variable domain, with the rest obtained from reference TRBV2 and TRBJ1-2, is as follows: EPEVTQTPSHQVTQMGQEVILRCVPISNHLYFYWYRQILGQKVEFLVSFYNNEISEKSEIFDDQFSVERPDGSNFTLKIRSTKLEDSAMYFCASSLDRETGGYTFGSGTRLTVV.

The rearrangement joins TRBV5-6 to TRBJ2-5; TRBD2 agrees at 10 bases. Germline CDR1 reads SGHDT; CDR2 reads YYEEEE. The CDR3 has 15 amino acids. After removal of 0 bases from V and 4 bases from J, the junction contained 3 bases not matched to a gene. CDR3 sequence (DNA): TGTGCCAGCAGCTTGGGGCTAGCGGGGGTAGAGACCCAGTACTTC. Translation gives CASSLGLAGVETQYF.

The J gene is TRBJ2-1, the V gene TRBV6-5; D is ambiguous. The CDR3 is 14 residues long. V lost 5 bases to trimming and J lost 0 bases, with 8 bases between them. Looked up from germline, CDR1 is MNHEY and CDR2 is SVGAGI. The CDR3 loop is CASSTTSSYNEQFF. The CDR3 coding sequence is TGTGCCAGCAGTACCACAAGCTCCTACAATGAGCAGTTCTTC.

The rearrangement uses TRBV18 and TRBJ2-7, with 9 bases lining up with TRBD1. Per the germline V gene, CDR1 is KGHSH and CDR2 is LQKENI. This CDR3 has 15 residues. Trimming at V came to 2 bases and at J to 0 bases, leaving 2 bases not matched to a gene. Written as DNA, the CDR3 is TGTGCCAGCTCACCAGGACAGGGGAGCTCCTACGAGCAGTACTTC. It codes for CASSPGQGSSYEQYF.

The chain couples TRBV11-2 to TRBJ2-2; 10 nucleotides match TRBD2. V shed 5 bases, J shed 5 bases, and the junction held 11 bases outside the gene matches. The CDR3 covers 17 residues. Germline V gives CDR1 SGHAT, CDR2 FQNNGV. CDR3 sequence: CASSDIPSGSFTGELFF. As DNA, the CDR3 is TGTGCCAGCAGCGATATTCCTAGCGGGAGTTTTACCGGGGAGCTGTTTTTT. Variable domain in full (rest from reference TRBV11-2 and TRBJ2-2): EAGVAQSPRYKIIEKRQSVAFWCNPISGHATLYWYQQILGQGPKLLIQFQNNGVVDDSQLPKDRFSAERLKGVDSTLKIQPAKLEDSAVYLCASSDIPSGSFTGELFFGEGSRLTVL.

J is TRBJ1-4 and V is TRBV9, with 8 bases matching TRBD1. The length of the CDR3 is 13 residues. Germline-derived CDR1 and CDR2 are SGDLS and YYNGEE. V shed 0 bases and J 13 bases; nucleotides not matched to a gene: 5. DNA for the CDR3: TGTGCCAGCAGCGTAGAAGCTGGGACAGGACTGTTTTTT. It encodes CASSVEAGTGLFF. The full variable domain, its missing parts supplied by reference TRBV9 and TRBJ1-4, is DSGVTQTPKHLITATGQRVTLRCSPRSGDLSVYWYQQSLDQGLQFLIQYYNGEERAKGNILERFSAQQFPDLHSELNLSSLELGDSALYFCASSVEAGTGLFFGSGTQLSVL.

The chain recombines TRBV7-9 with TRBJ2-3, with D uncertain. This CDR3 contains 12 residues. Trimming removed 5 bases from V and 9 bases from J, with 12 bases in between. CDR1 and CDR2 (germline): SEHNR, FQNEAQ (reference sequence). CDR3 sequence reads: CASSLVGGTQYF. In DNA, the CDR3 is TGTGCCAGCAGCCTTGTCGGCGGCACGCAGTATTTT.

V is TRBV27 and J is TRBJ2-6; D remains ambiguous. CDR1 MNHEY and CDR2 SMNVEV come from the germline V gene (reference sequence). The CDR3 contains 13 residues. V was trimmed by 3 bases and J by 4 bases, leaving 4 bases between them. The CDR3, as DNA: TGTGCCAGCAGTTTTTCGGGGGCCAACGTCCTGACTTTC. Residues: CASSFSGANVLTF.

The V and J genes are TRBV5-4 and TRBJ2-3, with D maybe TRBD2 (6 bases). This CDR3 spans 15 amino acids. Germline lookup yields CDR1 SGHNT and CDR2 YYREEE (reference sequence). Trimming removed 5 bases from V and 0 bases from J, with 13 bases in between. The CDR3 sequence: CASSSSGTSTDTQYF. CDR3 in DNA: TGTGCCAGCAGTAGTAGCGGTACTAGCACAGATACGCAGTATTTT.